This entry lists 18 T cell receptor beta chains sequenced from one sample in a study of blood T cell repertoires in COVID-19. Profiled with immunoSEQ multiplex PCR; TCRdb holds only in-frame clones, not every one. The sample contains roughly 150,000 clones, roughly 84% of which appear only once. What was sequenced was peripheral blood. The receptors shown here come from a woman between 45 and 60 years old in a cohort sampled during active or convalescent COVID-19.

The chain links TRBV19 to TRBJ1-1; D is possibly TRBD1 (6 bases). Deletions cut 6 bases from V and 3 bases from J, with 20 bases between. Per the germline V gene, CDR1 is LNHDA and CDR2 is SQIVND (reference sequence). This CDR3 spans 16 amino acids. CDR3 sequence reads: CASRSTGNQVDTEAFF. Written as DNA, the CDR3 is TGTGCCAGTAGAAGTACAGGGAATCAAGTAGACACTGAAGCTTTCTTT.

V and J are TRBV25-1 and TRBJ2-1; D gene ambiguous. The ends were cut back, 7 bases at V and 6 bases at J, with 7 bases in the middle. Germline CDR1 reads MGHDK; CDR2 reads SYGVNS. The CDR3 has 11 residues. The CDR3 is CASKGANEQFF. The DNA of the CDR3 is TGTGCCAGCAAAGGAGCCAATGAGCAGTTCTTC. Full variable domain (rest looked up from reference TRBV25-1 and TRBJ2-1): EADIYQTPRYLVIGTGKKITLECSQTMGHDKMYWYQQDPGMELHLIHYSYGVNSTEKGDLSSESTVSRIRTEHFPLTLESARPSHTSQYLCASKGANEQFFGPGTRLTVL.

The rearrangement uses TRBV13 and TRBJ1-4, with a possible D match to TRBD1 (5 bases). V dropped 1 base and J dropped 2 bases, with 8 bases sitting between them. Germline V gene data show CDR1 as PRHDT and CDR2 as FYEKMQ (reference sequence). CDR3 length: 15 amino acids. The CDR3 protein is CASSLAGETNEKLFF. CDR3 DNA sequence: TGTGCCAGCAGCTTAGCGGGGGAGACTAATGAAAAACTGTTTTTT.

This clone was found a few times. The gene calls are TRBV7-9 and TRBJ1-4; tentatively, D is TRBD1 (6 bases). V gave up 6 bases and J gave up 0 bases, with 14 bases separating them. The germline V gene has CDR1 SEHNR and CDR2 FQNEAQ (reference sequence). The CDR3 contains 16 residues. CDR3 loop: CASRQTYRATNEKLFF. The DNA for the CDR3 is TGTGCCAGCAGACAGACTTACAGGGCAACTAATGAAAAACTGTTTTTT.

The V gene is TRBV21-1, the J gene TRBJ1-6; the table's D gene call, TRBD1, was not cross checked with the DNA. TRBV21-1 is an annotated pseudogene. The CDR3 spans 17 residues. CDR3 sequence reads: CASSTPCVGRANSPLHF. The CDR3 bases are TGTGCCAGCAGCACCCCGTGCGTAGGCAGGGCTAATTCACCCCTCCACTTT.

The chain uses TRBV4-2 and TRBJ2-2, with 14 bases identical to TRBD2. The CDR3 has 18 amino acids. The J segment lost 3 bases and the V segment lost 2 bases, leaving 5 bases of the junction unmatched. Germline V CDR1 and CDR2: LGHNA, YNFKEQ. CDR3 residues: CASSQKGLAGGYTGELFF. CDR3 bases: TGTGCCAGCAGCCAAAAAGGACTAGCGGGGGGTTACACCGGGGAGCTGTTTTTT.

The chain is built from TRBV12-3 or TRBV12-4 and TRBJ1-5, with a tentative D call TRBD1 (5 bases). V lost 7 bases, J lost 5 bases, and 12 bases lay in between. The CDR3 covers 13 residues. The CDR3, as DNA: TGTGCCAGCACCCCGGACATTTATCAGCCCCAGCATTTT. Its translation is CASTPDIYQPQHF.

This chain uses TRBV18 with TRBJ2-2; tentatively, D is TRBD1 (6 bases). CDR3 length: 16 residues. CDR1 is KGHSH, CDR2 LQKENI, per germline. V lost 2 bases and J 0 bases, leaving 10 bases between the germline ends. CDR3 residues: CASSPSRGTNTGELFF. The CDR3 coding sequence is TGTGCCAGCTCACCATCCAGGGGAACGAACACCGGGGAGCTGTTTTTT.

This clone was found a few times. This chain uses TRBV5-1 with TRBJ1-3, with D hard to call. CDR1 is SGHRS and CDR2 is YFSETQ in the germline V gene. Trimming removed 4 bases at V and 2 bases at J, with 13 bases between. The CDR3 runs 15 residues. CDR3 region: CASSLNVAAGNTIYF. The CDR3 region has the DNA TGCGCCAGCAGCCTCAATGTTGCGGCTGGAAACACCATATATTTT.

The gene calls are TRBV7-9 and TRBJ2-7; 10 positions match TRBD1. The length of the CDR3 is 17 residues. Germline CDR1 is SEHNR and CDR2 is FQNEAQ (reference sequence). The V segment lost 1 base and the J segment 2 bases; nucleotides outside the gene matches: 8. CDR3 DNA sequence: TGTGCCAGCAGCTTAGGGACAGGGGGTGGAAAAACCTACGAGCAGTACTTC. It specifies CASSLGTGGGKTYEQYF.

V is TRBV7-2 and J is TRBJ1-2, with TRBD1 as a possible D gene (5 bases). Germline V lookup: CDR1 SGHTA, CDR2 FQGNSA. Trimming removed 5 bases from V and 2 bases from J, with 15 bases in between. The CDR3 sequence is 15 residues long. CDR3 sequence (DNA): TGTGCCAGCAGCGAAAGGGGAGGGAAGAACTATGGCTACACCTTC. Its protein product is CASSERGGKNYGYTF.

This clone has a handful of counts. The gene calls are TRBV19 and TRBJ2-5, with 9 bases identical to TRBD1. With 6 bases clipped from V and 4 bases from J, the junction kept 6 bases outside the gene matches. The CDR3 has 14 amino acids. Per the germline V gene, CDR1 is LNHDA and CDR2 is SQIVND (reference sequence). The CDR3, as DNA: TGTGCCAGTAGCCGACAGGGGGGGTTAGAGACCCAGTACTTC. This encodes CASSRQGGLETQYF.

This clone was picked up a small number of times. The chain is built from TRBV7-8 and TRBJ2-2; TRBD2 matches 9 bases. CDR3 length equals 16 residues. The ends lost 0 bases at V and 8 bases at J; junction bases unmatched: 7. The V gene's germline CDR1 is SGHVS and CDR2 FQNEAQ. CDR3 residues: CASSLAGGGASGELFF. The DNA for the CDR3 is TGTGCCAGCAGCTTAGCTGGCGGGGGGGCCTCTGGGGAGCTGTTTTTT.

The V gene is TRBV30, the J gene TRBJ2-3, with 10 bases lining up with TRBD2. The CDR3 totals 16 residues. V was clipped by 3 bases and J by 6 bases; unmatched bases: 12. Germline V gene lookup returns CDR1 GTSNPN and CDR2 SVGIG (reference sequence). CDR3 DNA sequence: TGTGCCTGGAGCCCCCGGGGAAGCGGGGGGGTTGATACGCAGTATTTT. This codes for CAWSPRGSGGVDTQYF. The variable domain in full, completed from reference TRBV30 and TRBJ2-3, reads SQTIHQWPATLVQPVGSPLSLECTVEGTSNPNLYWYRQAAGRGLQLLFYSVGIGQISSEVPQNLSASRPQDRQFILSSKKLLLSDSGFYLCAWSPRGSGGVDTQYFGPGTRLTVL.

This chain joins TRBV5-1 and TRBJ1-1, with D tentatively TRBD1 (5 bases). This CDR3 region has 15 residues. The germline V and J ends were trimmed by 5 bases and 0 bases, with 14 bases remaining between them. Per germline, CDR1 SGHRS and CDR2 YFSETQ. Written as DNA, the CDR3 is TGCGCCAGCAGGTCCATGACAGACATGAACACTGAAGCTTTCTTT. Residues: CASRSMTDMNTEAFF.

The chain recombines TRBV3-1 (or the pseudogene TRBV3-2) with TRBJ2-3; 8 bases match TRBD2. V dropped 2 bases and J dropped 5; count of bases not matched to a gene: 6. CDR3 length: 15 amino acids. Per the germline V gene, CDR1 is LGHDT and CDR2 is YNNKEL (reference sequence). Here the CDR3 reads CASSQNIAGLDTQYF. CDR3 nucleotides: TGTGCCAGCAGCCAAAACATAGCGGGGTTAGATACGCAGTATTTT.

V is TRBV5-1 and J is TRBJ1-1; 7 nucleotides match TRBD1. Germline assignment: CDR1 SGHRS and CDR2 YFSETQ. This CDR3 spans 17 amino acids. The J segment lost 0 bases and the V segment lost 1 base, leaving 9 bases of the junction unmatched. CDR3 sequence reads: CASSLLGRGSLNTEAFF. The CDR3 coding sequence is TGCGCCAGCAGCTTGCTCGGCAGGGGGAGTTTGAACACTGAAGCTTTCTTT.

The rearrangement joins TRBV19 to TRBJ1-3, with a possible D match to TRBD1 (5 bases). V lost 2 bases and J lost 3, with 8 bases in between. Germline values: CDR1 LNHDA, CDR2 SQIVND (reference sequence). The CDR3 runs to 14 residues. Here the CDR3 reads CASSIQGGGNTIYF. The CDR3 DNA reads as TGTGCCAGTAGTATACAGGGCGGTGGAAACACCATATATTTT.